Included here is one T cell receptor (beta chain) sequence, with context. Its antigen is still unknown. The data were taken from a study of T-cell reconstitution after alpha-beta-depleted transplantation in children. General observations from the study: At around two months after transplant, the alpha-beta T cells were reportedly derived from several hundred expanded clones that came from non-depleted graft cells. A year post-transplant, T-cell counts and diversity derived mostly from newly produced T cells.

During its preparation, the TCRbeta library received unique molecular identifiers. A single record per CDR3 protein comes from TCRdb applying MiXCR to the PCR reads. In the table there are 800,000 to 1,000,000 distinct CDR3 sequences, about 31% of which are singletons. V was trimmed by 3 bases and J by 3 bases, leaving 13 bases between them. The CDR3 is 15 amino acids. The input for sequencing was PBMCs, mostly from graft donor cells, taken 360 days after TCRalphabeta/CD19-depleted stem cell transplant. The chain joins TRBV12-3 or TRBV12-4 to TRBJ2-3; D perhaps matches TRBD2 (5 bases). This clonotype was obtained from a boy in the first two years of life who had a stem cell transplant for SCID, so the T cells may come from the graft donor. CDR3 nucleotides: TGTGCCAGCAGTTTGATTGGACTGGGGACAGATACGCAGTATTTT. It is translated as CASSLIGLGTDTQYF.